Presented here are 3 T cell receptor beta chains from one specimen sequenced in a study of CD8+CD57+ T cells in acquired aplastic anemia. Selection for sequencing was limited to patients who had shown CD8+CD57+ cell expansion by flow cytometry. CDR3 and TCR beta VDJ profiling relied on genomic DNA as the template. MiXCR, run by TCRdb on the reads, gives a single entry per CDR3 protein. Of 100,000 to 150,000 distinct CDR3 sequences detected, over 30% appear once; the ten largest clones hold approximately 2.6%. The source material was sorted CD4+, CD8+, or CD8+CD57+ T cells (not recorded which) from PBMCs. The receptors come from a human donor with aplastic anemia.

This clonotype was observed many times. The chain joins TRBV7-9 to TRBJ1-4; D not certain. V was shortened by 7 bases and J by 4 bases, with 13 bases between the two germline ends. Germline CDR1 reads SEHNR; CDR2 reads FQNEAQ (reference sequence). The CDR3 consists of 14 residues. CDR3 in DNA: TGTGCCAGCAACTACCGGGCCGTTAATGAAAAACTGTTTTTT. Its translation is CASNYRAVNEKLFF.

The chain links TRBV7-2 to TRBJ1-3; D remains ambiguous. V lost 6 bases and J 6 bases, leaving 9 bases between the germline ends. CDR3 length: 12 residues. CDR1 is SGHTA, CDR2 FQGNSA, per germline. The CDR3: CASRQQENTIYF. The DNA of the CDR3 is TGTGCCAGCAGACAACAAGAAAACACCATATATTTT.

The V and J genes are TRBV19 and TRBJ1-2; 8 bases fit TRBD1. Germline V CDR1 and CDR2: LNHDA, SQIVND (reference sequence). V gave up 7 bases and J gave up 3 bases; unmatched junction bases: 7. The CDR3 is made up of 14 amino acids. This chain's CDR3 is CASTLDRAYYGYTF. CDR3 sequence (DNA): TGTGCCAGTACCTTGGACAGGGCCTACTATGGCTACACCTTC.